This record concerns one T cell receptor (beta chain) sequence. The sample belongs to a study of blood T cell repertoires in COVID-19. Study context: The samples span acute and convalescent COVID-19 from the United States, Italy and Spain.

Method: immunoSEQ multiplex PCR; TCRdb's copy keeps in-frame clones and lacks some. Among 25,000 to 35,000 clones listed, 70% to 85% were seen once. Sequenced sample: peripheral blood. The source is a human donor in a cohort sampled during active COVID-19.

In DNA, the CDR3 is TGCGCCAGCGGAGCTCGGGGAGATAGCACTGAAGCTTTCTTT. This encodes CASGARGDSTEAFF. The J gene is TRBJ1-1, the V gene TRBV4-1; D is unresolved. The CDR3 covers 14 residues. CDR1 is MGHRA, CDR2 YSYEKL, per germline. Trimming left V 8 bases short and J 4 bases short, with 17 bases between.